This record looks at one TCR beta chain sequence and its context. Its antigen is unidentified. The data were obtained in a study of shared clonotypes between healthy human individuals. Notes on the study in general: Sequencing depth was a factor that was expected to affect clonotype sharing among donors. With several donors compared, around 5% of naive CD4 clonotypes were shared.

This CDR3 is built from 13 residues. CCR7-negative CD45RA+ TemRA cells were pooled with CD45RO+ cells for CD8 memory. The table came from immunoSEQ multiplex PCR; TCRdb's copy has only in-frame clones and leaves some out. The sample carries 300,000 to 400,000 clones, over 75% recorded once. The source of this sequence is a young man in good health. The chain uses TRBV12-2 and TRBJ1-2; TRBD1, the D gene given by the table, was not confirmed from the DNA. TRBV12-2 is deemed a pseudogene. The sequencing input was memory CD8+ T cells sorted from blood. Noted subset: CD45RO+ cells pooled with CCR7-negative TemRA cells. The CDR3 spells CASRPAGRYGYTF. The CDR3, as DNA: TGTGCAAGTCGCCCTGCAGGGCGGTATGGCTACACCTTC.